Here is one T cell receptor (beta chain) with its context. Its antigen target is currently unknown. The input lacks base qualities; no much larger clone sits a single base away. This entry comes from a study of shared clonotypes between healthy human individuals (dated by TCRdb to 2020 to 2021). The study in broad terms: A couple of women and a few men aged 18 to 49 years were included in the cohort. For each donor, CD4 naive and CD4 memory were each run on three plates, CD8 naive on two plates, and CD8 memory on one plate. Blood TCR repertoires of several healthy adults were deeply sequenced to estimate repertoire size and the extent of clonotype sharing between individuals. To increase sequencing depth and limit assay-specific biases, different laboratories used diverse techniques to prepare libraries and sequence TCR repertoires. Between about 0.9 and 10 billion PBMCs per donor were obtained by leukapheresis. On the study overall, not on this receptor specifically: Compared with non-shared clonotypes, the clonotypes found in all four sorted-subset donors had higher generation probabilities. Sampling was restricted to blood, and TCR repertoires in tissues likely differ from the TCR repertoires found in blood. Around 5.4% of naive CD4, around 4% of naive CD8, roughly 2.5% of memory CD4, and over 0.35% of memory CD8 clonotypes were shared across several donors. Based on pairwise subsampling, the degree of clonotype sharing among donors was expected to be affected by sequencing depth. Naive subsets generally had larger estimated clonotype richness than memory subsets did. Rarefaction of sorted-subset datasets indicated incomplete sequencing despite the large sequencing depth. Because the study included only a small number of donors, the genetic and exposure-history diversity represented was limited.

CD8 naive samples consisted of CD45RO-negative cells that were positively selected for CCR7, yielding a CD45RA+CCR7+ population without TemRA cells. The donors were healthy, HIV-negative adults with no recently reported acute infections or vaccinations. Only Caucasian adults living in Nashville, Tennessee, USA were represented among the donors. Blood was collected by leukapheresis, and PBMCs were isolated by Ficoll-Histopaque density gradient centrifugation and then cryopreserved in liquid nitrogen vapor phase. Analytical flow cytometry was used to check the purity and quantity of every magnetically sorted T cell population. Each sorted fraction had its genomic DNA isolated and then quantified by UV absorbance on a Nanodrop 2000c. From the cysteine up to the phenylalanine, the CDR3 has a length of 14 residues. CDR3 DNA is the only sequence kept; it has 42 bases, read in frame from the first base. The CDR1 and CDR2 encoded by the germline V gene are MNHNS and SASEGT. V and J are truncated by 2 bases and 8 bases respectively, leaving an intervening sequence of 15 bases.

Using the deep immunoSEQ assay, multiplex PCR amplified TCR CDR3 regions from genomic DNA. Extracted genomic DNA from each cell subset was distributed evenly across all wells of several immunoSEQ 96-well plates, and each plate was treated as a replicate. For sorted subsets, approximately 210 ng of genomic DNA, equivalent to 25,000 to 30,000 T cell genomes, went into each replicate PCR. Purified libraries were measured with a Qubit 3.0 fluorometer, size-checked on a Bioanalyzer 2100, and measured again with the KAPA Library Quantification kit. Each immunoSEQ 96-well plate was sequenced on its own single-read 150-cycle Illumina NextSeq 550 flow cell. The authors processed their data as follows. Because the immunoSEQ output held only junctional sequences and lacked quality scores, the filtering could not match the filtering applied to full-length reads. To assign V/J genes and CDR3, sequences were annotated using PyIR, a Python wrapper for IgBLAST v1.9, with IMGT germline references. Reads were filtered out if the reads had weak V/J assignments (E-value above 1e-6), no CDR3, stop codons, out-of-frame junctions, or ambiguous translated residues. V3J clonotypes were defined as sequences sharing an identical inferred V gene, J gene, and CDR3 amino acid sequence. Percentage overlap between repertoires was computed as shared unique clonotypes divided by the size of the smaller repertoire. RTK rarefaction, the Chao1 estimator, and Recon v2.1 estimates of unobserved clonotypes were used to assess repertoire richness. Generation probabilities for all TCRbeta clonotypes obtained by the gDNA method from a handful of donors were computed using OLGA. In TCRdb, the immuneACCESS table is reduced to in-frame sequences with V and J assigned. These tables do not hold every clone; where another copy was compared, an unresolved V gene accounts for under half, and the others remain unexplained. V and J calls and clone size are copied from that table; D and trimming were computed from the DNA. The sample table contains about 2 million clones; only one count was recorded for about 94% of them. Of the sample, roughly 1% is held by the ten largest clones.

Specimen: naive CD8+ T cells sorted from blood. The cell subset or site tag for this specimen amounts to: CD45RA+CCR7+. This TCR was recovered from a man younger than 35 in good health. Recombination linked TRBV6-1 to TRBJ1-2, with the D gene not confidently named. The CDR3 reads CASSESDLGDGYTF. The DNA is TGTGCCAGCAGTGAATCTGACTTGGGTGACGGCTACACCTTC.